This T cell receptor beta chain was identified during a study of a mutant IDH1 vaccine in newly diagnosed glioma. About the research overall: Following radiotherapy alone, or alongside temozolomide cycles, vaccination was started after an interval of 4-6 weeks. Visit V13 took place at week 47, and visit V12 happened at week 35.

Regarding the study as a whole: The vaccine induced immune responses, and these occurred in around 93% of patients.

The assay was immunoSEQ multiplex PCR, and TCRdb's table has in-frame clones only and misses some. Here the sample spans just over 65,000 clones, approximately 88% being singletons. This CDR3 is 17 amino acids long. Looked up from germline, CDR1 is SGHNT and CDR2 is YYREEE (reference sequence). V trimming: 4 bases; J trimming: 3 bases; junction bases outside the gene matches: 9. In regard to this clone: What it binds is unknown.

Time point reported: week 35, safety follow-up. In the vaccine, a single dose held 300 ug of the mutant IDH1 20-mer peptide, along with topical imiquimod. Eight vaccinations reached patients in weeks 1, 3, 5, 7, 11, 15, 19 and 23. Sequencing was performed on PBMCs, taken from a glioma patient whose treatment included an IDH1 peptide vaccine. The clonotype was recovered from a man aged 18-30 years with glioma. V usage is TRBV5-4 and J usage is TRBJ2-3; TRBD2 matches 12 bases. The CDR3 here is CASSPSSGGAGTDTQYF. CDR3 DNA sequence: TGTGCCAGCAGCCCCTCTAGCGGGGGGGCGGGAACAGATACGCAGTATTTT.